Below are 27 T cell receptor beta chains sequenced from a single sample in a study of human T cells and chemical hapten exposure. The time point: patch test 1, 2 weeks after DPC sensitization. Stated treatment: therapeutic diphenylcyclopropenone sensitization with weekly scalp DPC. Via MiXCR, TCRdb re-called the RACE reads, giving one row per CDR3 protein. The sample consists of some 400,000 distinct CDR3 sequences, around 4.8% of them appearing once. The starting material was whole blood, obtained in connection with sensitization to the hapten diphenylcyclopropenone (DPC). These receptors all stem from a woman aged 45-65 years with alopecia areata. Some clones in this sample may be carry-over from other donors' samples.

This clonotype was observed at least ten times. This chain connects TRBV12-3 or TRBV12-4 to TRBJ2-1, with D unclear. The ends were cut back, 4 bases at V and 6 bases at J, with 7 bases in the middle. This CDR3 contains 12 residues. In DNA, the CDR3 is TGTGCCAGCAGTTATTTGGGCAATGAGCAGTTCTTC. Translation: CASSYLGNEQFF.

This clonotype was seen many times. The chain employs TRBV3-1 and TRBJ2-5; the D gene is possibly TRBD1 (5 bases). CDR1 LGHDT and CDR2 YNNKEL come from the germline V gene (reference sequence). This CDR3 has 14 residues. Trimming cost V 4 bases and J 1 base, with 10 bases left between them. The CDR3 reads CASSLNRPQETQYF. CDR3 sequence (DNA): TGTGCCAGCAGCCTAAACAGGCCCCAAGAGACCCAGTACTTC.

The chain recombines TRBV20-1 with TRBJ2-7; the D gene is possibly TRBD2 (5 bases). In germline, CDR1 is DFQATT, CDR2 SNEGSKA (reference sequence). The CDR3 is 14 residues long. Trimming took off 3 bases at V and 4 bases at J, with 16 bases between the two ends. The DNA for the CDR3 is TGCAGTGCTAGGTCGGACGGACGGGGATACGAGCAGTACTTC. Encoded protein: CSARSDGRGYEQYF.

There are a few counts of this clonotype. The chain recombines TRBV20-1 with TRBJ1-5; D possibly corresponds to TRBD1 (6 bases). The CDR3 is 14 amino acids. Germline V gene data show CDR1 as DFQATT and CDR2 as SNEGSKA (reference sequence). The V and J ends lost 5 bases and 4 bases respectively, with 15 bases between them. This CDR3 is CSAGPRGLNQPQHF. The CDR3 coding sequence is TGCAGTGCTGGCCCACGGGGGCTGAATCAGCCCCAGCATTTT.

At least ten counts were recorded for this clonotype. The chain joins TRBV6-5 to TRBJ2-1, with 10 bases fitting TRBD1. Unmatched junction bases numbered 14, after V lost 2 bases and J lost 4 bases. This CDR3 has 19 residues. Per germline, CDR1 MNHEY and CDR2 SVGAGI. The CDR3 DNA follows: TGTGCCAGCAGTTACCGGGACAGGGGTATACCGTCAGAGTACAATGAGCAGTTCTTC. Its protein product is CASSYRDRGIPSEYNEQFF.

V gene TRBV2 combines with J gene TRBJ2-3; 9 bases line up with TRBD1. The CDR3 loop spans 13 amino acids. CDR1 SNHLY and CDR2 FYNNEI come from the germline V gene. The junction had 4 bases not matched to a gene; V was cut back by 4 bases and J by 8 bases. The CDR3 region has the DNA TGTGCCAGCAGTGGGACAGGGGTAGCTACGCAGTATTTT. Translated: CASSGTGVATQYF.

The rearrangement joins TRBV6-1 to TRBJ2-7; a weak D match, TRBD1 (6 bases). The CDR3 runs 14 residues. Germline CDR1 reads MNHNS; CDR2 reads SASEGT. V was shortened by 1 base and J by 9 bases, with 16 bases between the two germline ends. The CDR3 coding sequence is TGTGCCAGCAGTGAAGGGATGGGGGCCAGCGGGCAGTACTTC. Its translation: CASSEGMGASGQYF.

This clonotype was seen ten or more times. The J gene is TRBJ1-1, the V gene TRBV28; 11 bases match TRBD1. The junction had 4 bases not matched to a gene; V was cut back by 5 bases and J by 5 bases. This CDR3 is 14 amino acids long. The germline V gene has CDR1 MDHEN and CDR2 SYDVKM. The CDR3 DNA sequence: TGTGCCAGCAGTGTGGGACAGGGGGGTACTGAAGCTTTCTTT. This gives the protein CASSVGQGGTEAFF.

This chain joins TRBV7-8 and TRBJ1-1, with 7 bases matching TRBD1. From germline, CDR1 is SGHVS and CDR2 FQNEAQ. Losses at the gene ends were 1 base for V and 4 bases for J; bases not matched to a gene: 6. The CDR3 is made up of 15 amino acids. CDR3 sequence: CASSLGGGGGTEAFF. CDR3 sequence (DNA): TGTGCCAGCAGCTTAGGAGGAGGGGGCGGCACTGAAGCTTTCTTT.

This clonotype was seen repeatedly, ten times or more. The chain joins TRBV6-2 or TRBV6-3 to TRBJ2-3; D ambiguous. Germline assignment: CDR1 MNHEY and CDR2 SVGEGT. Trimming removed 0 bases at V and 2 bases at J, with 9 bases between. The CDR3 runs 15 residues. The chain's CDR3 is CASSYSGSFTDTQYF. The CDR3, as DNA: TGTGCCAGCAGTTACTCAGGGTCATTCACAGATACGCAGTATTTT.

This clonotype was seen at least ten times. This chain joins TRBV12-3 or TRBV12-4 and TRBJ2-1; D is unclear. The CDR3 spans 15 residues. With 5 bases removed from V and 6 bases from J, the gap between germline ends came to 17 bases. The DNA of the CDR3 is TGTGCCAGCAGTCCCCGGGCTAGAGTTATCAATGAGCAGTTCTTC. Protein: CASSPRARVINEQFF.

This clonotype has a count of ten or more. This chain links TRBV28 with TRBJ2-3; D is ambiguous. CDR3 length: 9 residues. V gave up 11 bases and J gave up 4 bases, with 4 bases separating them. The germline gives CDR1 MDHEN, CDR2 SYDVKM. The CDR3 nucleotides are TGTGCCGTCCCAGATACGCAGTATTTT. Translating it yields CAVPDTQYF.

As concerns this clonotype: A much more abundant neighbour one base away suggests this may be a read error. The genes are TRBV12-3 or TRBV12-4 and TRBJ2-1; 10 positions match TRBD2. The CDR3 extends over 14 amino acids. The V gene end was trimmed by 8 bases and the J gene end by 5 bases; junction bases not matched to a gene: 6. CDR3: CASFPGLANNEQFF. DNA for the CDR3: TGTGCCAGCTTCCCGGGACTAGCGAACAATGAGCAGTTCTTC.

This clonotype has only a few counts. This chain joins TRBV6-5 and TRBJ2-7; D assignment may be TRBD1 or TRBD2 (6 bases each). V dropped 0 bases and J dropped 2 bases, with 8 bases sitting between them. This CDR3 has 14 residues. The V gene's germline CDR1 is MNHEY and CDR2 SVGAGI. The CDR3 region is CASSYSEGAYEQYF. The CDR3 nucleotides read TGTGCCAGCAGTTACTCGGAGGGGGCCTACGAGCAGTACTTC.

The CDR3 DNA follows: TGTGCCAGCTCACCACCTGTGGCGGGAAGGGGCGAGCAGTACTTC. Translating gives CASSPPVAGRGEQYF. V gene TRBV18 combines with J gene TRBJ2-7, with D maybe TRBD2 (6 bases). The V gene's germline CDR1 is KGHSH and CDR2 LQKENI. The V gene lost 0 bases and the J gene lost 6 bases, with 15 bases spanning the gap. This CDR3 is built from 15 residues.

This clonotype has a handful of counts. This chain connects TRBV4-1 to TRBJ1-5, with TRBD1 as a possible D gene (5 bases). Germline V lookup: CDR1 MGHRA, CDR2 YSYEKL. Trimming removed 1 base from V and 2 bases from J, with 12 bases in between. The CDR3 has 16 residues. CDR3 in DNA: TGCGCCAGCAGCCAAGCGACAGACCTCGGCAATCAGCCCCAGCATTTT. Translating gives CASSQATDLGNQPQHF.

This clonotype appeared a few times. V gene TRBV20-1 combines with J gene TRBJ1-2, with D tentatively TRBD1 (6 bases). The CDR3 contains 12 residues. Germline values: CDR1 DFQATT, CDR2 SNEGSKA (reference sequence). V was pared by 5 bases and J by 8 bases, with 15 bases between. CDR3 in amino acids: CSARGLDRGYTF. DNA for the CDR3: TGCAGTGCTCGGGGTCTGGACAGAGGCTACACCTTC.

This clonotype has ten or more counts. The rearrangement joins TRBV15 to TRBJ2-3, with 8 positions matching TRBD2. V was pared by 1 base and J by 0 bases, with 3 bases of the junction left unmatched. Germline values: CDR1 LNHNV, CDR2 YYDKDF (reference sequence). This CDR3 has 16 amino acids. CDR3 DNA: TGTGCCACCAGCAGAGTAGCGGGGTCTAGCACAGATACGCAGTATTTT. It codes for CATSRVAGSSTDTQYF.

This clonotype was seen a handful of times. This chain links TRBV13 with TRBJ2-3; 11 nucleotides agree with TRBD2. The CDR3 runs to 16 residues. Germline V gene data show CDR1 as PRHDT and CDR2 as FYEKMQ (reference sequence). Unmatched junction bases numbered 7, after V lost 4 bases and J lost 4 bases. The CDR3 DNA is TGTGCCAGCAGCTCCCCTGTAGCGGGGGGGCCAGATACGCAGTATTTT. As protein: CASSSPVAGGPDTQYF.

This clonotype showed up many times. This chain links TRBV19 with TRBJ2-1; 8 positions agree with TRBD1. The V segment lost 4 bases and the J segment 5 bases; nucleotides outside the gene matches: 4. The CDR3 is 14 amino acids. Germline V lookup: CDR1 LNHDA, CDR2 SQIVND (reference sequence). CDR3 nucleotide sequence: TGTGCCAGTAGTAATGGACAGGGAAACAATGAGCAGTTCTTC. Encoded protein: CASSNGQGNNEQFF.

The chain links TRBV14 to TRBJ2-3; TRBD2 might be the D (6 bases). With 1 base removed from V and 6 bases from J, the gap between germline ends came to 17 bases. CDR1 and CDR2 from the germline V gene are SGHDN and FVKESK. This CDR3 is built from 16 residues. CDR3: CASSQGRSGVQDTQYF. CDR3 nucleotide sequence: TGTGCCAGCAGCCAAGGACGCTCGGGAGTACAGGATACGCAGTATTTT.

The sample holds many counts of this clonotype. The V gene is TRBV7-9, the J gene TRBJ1-5; no clear D gene. Trimming took off 7 bases at V and 0 bases at J, with 7 bases between the two ends. This CDR3 is 13 amino acids long. The germline V gene has CDR1 SEHNR and CDR2 FQNEAQ (reference sequence). In nucleotides, the CDR3 is TGTGCCAGCACTATAGATAGCAATCAGCCCCAGCATTTT. Translated: CASTIDSNQPQHF.

The sample holds many counts of this clonotype. The CDR3 reads CASSSPTGYEKLFF. CDR3 DNA: TGTGCCAGCAGTTCCCCGACAGGCTATGAAAAACTGTTTTTT. The rearrangement joins TRBV6-6 to TRBJ1-4, with D perhaps matching TRBD1 (6 bases). This CDR3 spans 14 amino acids. CDR1 and CDR2 (germline): MNHNY, SVGAGI (reference sequence). V dropped 4 bases and J dropped 6 bases, with 12 bases sitting between them.

At least ten counts were recorded for this clonotype. The V gene is TRBV12-3 or TRBV12-4, the J gene TRBJ2-7; 7 bases line up with TRBD1. This CDR3 has 12 amino acids. The trim removed 6 bases at V and 6 bases at J, leaving 5 bases unmatched. CDR3 protein: CASSPPGGEQYF. CDR3 sequence (DNA): TGTGCCAGCAGCCCCCCAGGGGGCGAGCAGTACTTC.

This clonotype was seen a few times. J is TRBJ2-1 and V is TRBV6-2 or TRBV6-3, with TRBD1 matching over 7 bases. The CDR3 loop spans 14 amino acids. Germline V gene sequence: CDR1 MNHEY, CDR2 SVGEGT. Losses at the gene ends were 2 bases for V and 9 bases for J; bases not matched to a gene: 7. CDR3 protein: CASSYGNRGGEQFF. The CDR3 region has the DNA TGTGCCAGCAGTTACGGGAACAGGGGTGGTGAGCAGTTCTTC.

In this sample, this clonotype turned up many times. This chain uses TRBV6-1 with TRBJ2-1, with D uncertain. Trimming took 2 bases from V and 4 from J, leaving 3 bases between them. The germline V gene has CDR1 MNHNS and CDR2 SASEGT. The CDR3 runs to 12 residues. Here the CDR3 DNA reads TGTGCCAGCAGTGAACCATACAATGAGCAGTTCTTC. It is translated as CASSEPYNEQFF.

This clonotype was observed many times. V and J are TRBV28 and TRBJ1-5; D unresolved. The CDR3 covers 14 residues. Germline V gene lookup returns CDR1 MDHEN and CDR2 SYDVKM. With 8 bases removed from V and 0 bases from J, the gap between germline ends came to 11 bases. CDR3 nucleotides: TGTGCCAGCGGTGGGGTTTATAGCAATCAGCCCCAGCATTTT. Its protein is CASGGVYSNQPQHF.